This is a list of T cell receptor beta chains from one sample in a study of blood T cells in healthy people across ages. From the 5' RACE reads, TCRdb called clonotypes with MiXCR, one entry per CDR3 protein. Here the sample spans fewer than 2,000,000 distinct CDR3 sequences, almost 35% being singletons. The sample consisted of blood. These receptors were taken from a woman in her twenties or thirties in good health. The conserved cysteine and the conserved F or W are not part of the CDR3 here. The D gene is left open where the match is weak. Size is stated for part of the rows, as once, few or many counts, or as a class when the clone is expanded.

d_gene: TRBD2; len: 13; j_gene: TRBJ2-7; abundance: few; v_gene: TRBV13; CDR3aa: ASSRPTSGSYEQY
d_gene: -; len: 13; j_gene: TRBJ2-3; abundance: few; v_gene: TRBV9; CDR3aa: ASSAQGGYTDTQY
d_gene: TRBD2; len: 11; j_gene: TRBJ2-5; abundance: -; v_gene: TRBV12-3/TRBV12-4; CDR3aa: ASTLTAGETQY
d_gene: -; len: 15; j_gene: TRBJ2-7; abundance: -; v_gene: TRBV13; CDR3aa: ASSPEALSVSSYEQY
d_gene: -; len: 14; j_gene: TRBJ1-1; abundance: -; v_gene: TRBV4-2; CDR3aa: ASSQESTRANTEAF
d_gene: -; len: 14; j_gene: TRBJ2-3; abundance: many; v_gene: TRBV20-1; CDR3aa: SARDAGHQVGNTQY
d_gene: -; len: 11; j_gene: TRBJ1-2; abundance: few; v_gene: TRBV20-1; CDR3aa: SALTGMNYGYT
d_gene: TRBD2; len: 11; j_gene: TRBJ2-1; abundance: -; v_gene: TRBV20-1; CDR3aa: SGERDAGNEQF
d_gene: TRBD2; len: 13; j_gene: TRBJ2-5; abundance: many; v_gene: TRBV7-9; CDR3aa: ASSLTSGGRETQY
d_gene: -; len: 11; j_gene: TRBJ2-3; abundance: many; v_gene: TRBV7-3; CDR3aa: ASRASGTDTQY
d_gene: -; len: 11; j_gene: TRBJ2-3; abundance: -; v_gene: TRBV30; CDR3aa: AWSVYSTDTQY
d_gene: -; len: 12; j_gene: TRBJ2-5; abundance: -; v_gene: TRBV27; CDR3aa: ATRADNTQETQY
d_gene: -; len: 9; j_gene: TRBJ1-1; abundance: once; v_gene: TRBV7-3; CDR3aa: ASSLQGVAF
d_gene: -; len: 12; j_gene: TRBJ2-3; abundance: -; v_gene: TRBV3-1; CDR3aa: ASSQSRTTGTQY
d_gene: -; len: 13; j_gene: TRBJ2-7; abundance: few; v_gene: TRBV20-1; CDR3aa: SARAHDGSSYEQY
d_gene: TRBD2; len: 15; j_gene: TRBJ2-7; abundance: -; v_gene: TRBV5-4; CDR3aa: ASSWGGLAGEGDEQY
d_gene: -; len: 13; j_gene: TRBJ2-7; abundance: few; v_gene: TRBV30; CDR3aa: ASRMGTGISYEQY
d_gene: -; len: 11; j_gene: TRBJ1-1; abundance: -; v_gene: TRBV5-1; CDR3aa: ASSNSDNTEAF
d_gene: TRBD2; len: 16; j_gene: TRBJ2-7; abundance: few; v_gene: TRBV29-1; CDR3aa: SVEDPGGTSGGAYEQY
d_gene: -; len: 11; j_gene: TRBJ2-5; abundance: few; v_gene: TRBV15; CDR3aa: ATSGQGQETQY
d_gene: TRBD2; len: 12; j_gene: TRBJ2-3; abundance: -; v_gene: TRBV5-4; CDR3aa: ASSPRGGLDTQY
d_gene: -; len: 11; j_gene: TRBJ1-1; abundance: once; v_gene: TRBV4-1; CDR3aa: ASSHTNTGEAF
d_gene: TRBD2; len: 14; j_gene: TRBJ2-1; abundance: few; v_gene: TRBV3-1; CDR3aa: ASSRTSGTSGNEQF
d_gene: -; len: 13; j_gene: TRBJ2-3; abundance: -; v_gene: TRBV2; CDR3aa: ASSAISRGTDTQY
d_gene: -; len: 13; j_gene: TRBJ2-3; abundance: once; v_gene: TRBV20-1; CDR3aa: SARDQISHTDTQY
d_gene: -; len: 10; j_gene: TRBJ1-1; abundance: -; v_gene: TRBV14; CDR3aa: ASSQAYTEAF